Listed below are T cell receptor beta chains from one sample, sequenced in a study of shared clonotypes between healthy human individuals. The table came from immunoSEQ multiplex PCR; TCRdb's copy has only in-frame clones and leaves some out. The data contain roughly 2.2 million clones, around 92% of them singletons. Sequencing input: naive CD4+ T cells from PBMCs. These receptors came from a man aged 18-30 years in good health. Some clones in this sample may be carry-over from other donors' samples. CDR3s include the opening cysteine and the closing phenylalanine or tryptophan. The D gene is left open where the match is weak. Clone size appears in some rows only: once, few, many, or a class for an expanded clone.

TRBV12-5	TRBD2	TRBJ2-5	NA	TGTGCTAGTGGTACGGGACTAGCGGGACAAGAGACCCAGTACTTC	CASGTGLAGQETQYF
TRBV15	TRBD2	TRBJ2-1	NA	TGTGCCACCAGCCCGCACCCCGGGACTAGAGGGTTCTTC	CATSPHPGTRGFF
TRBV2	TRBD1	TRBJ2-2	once	TGTGCCAGCCTCCGTCAGGGGGTCGAAACCGGGGAGCTGTTTTTT	CASLRQGVETGELFF
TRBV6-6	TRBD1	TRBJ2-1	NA	TGTGCCAGCAGTTACCCGGGACAGGGTCGCAATGAGCAGTTCTTC	CASSYPGQGRNEQFF
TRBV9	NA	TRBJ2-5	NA	TGTGCCAGCAGTAAACTTGGGGGGCAAGAGACCCAGTACTTC	CASSKLGGQETQYF
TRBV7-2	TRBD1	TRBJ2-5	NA	TGTGCCAGCAGCCCCAGATCGGGACAGGGGAAGGAGACCCAGTACTTC	CASSPRSGQGKETQYF
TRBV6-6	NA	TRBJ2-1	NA	TGTGCCAGCAGTTACTCGAAACGGGACTCTCCCAATGAGCAGTTCTTC	CASSYSKRDSPNEQFF
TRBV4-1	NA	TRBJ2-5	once	TGCGCCAGCAGCCAAGCCTACCGAGGGGAGACCCAGTACTTC	CASSQAYRGETQYF
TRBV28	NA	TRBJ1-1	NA	TGTGCCAGCAACAGCGCGGCTAACACTGAAGCTTTCTTT	CASNSAANTEAFF
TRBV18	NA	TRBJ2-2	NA	TGTGCCAGCTCACCACCAGGTCGGCTCTTGCTTAGAACCGGGGAGCTGTTTTTT	CASSPPGRLLLRTGELFF
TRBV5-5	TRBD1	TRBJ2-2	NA	TGTGCCAGCAGCCCCCCAGGGGGCCCGAACACCGGGGAGCTGTTTTTT	CASSPPGGPNTGELFF
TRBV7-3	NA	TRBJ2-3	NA	TGTGCCAGCAGCCCGTCGACCGGTCTCGGCACAGATACGCAGTATTTT	CASSPSTGLGTDTQYF
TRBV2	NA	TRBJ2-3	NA	TGTGCCAGCAGAGAAACAGAGAACACAGATACGCAGTATTTT	CASRETENTDTQYF
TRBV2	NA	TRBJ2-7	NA	TGTGCCAGCTTCTTTACACCGAACTATGGAGAGCAGTACTTC	CASFFTPNYGEQYF
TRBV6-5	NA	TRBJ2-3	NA	TGTGCCAGCAGTTCGGGACTCACCCATGGTACGCAGTATTTT	CASSSGLTHGTQYF
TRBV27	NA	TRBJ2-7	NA	TGTGCCAGCAGCCGGGACTCCACCCGCTACGAGCAGTACTTC	CASSRDSTRYEQYF
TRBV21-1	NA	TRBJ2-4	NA	NA	CASSPPPFGQGAKNIQYF
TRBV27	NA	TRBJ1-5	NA	TGTGCCAGCAGTTTGGGTTTTCGCAATCAGCCCCAGCATTTT	CASSLGFRNQPQHF
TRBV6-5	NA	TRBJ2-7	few	TGTGCCAGCAGTTACGGAGGGAACGAGCAGTACTTC	CASSYGGNEQYF
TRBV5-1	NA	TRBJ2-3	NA	TGCGCCAGCAGCGCAGGGCGCGGGGGCACAGATACGCAGTATTTT	CASSAGRGGTDTQYF